This T cell receptor beta chain was found in a study of control samples from healthy donors and cancer patients. V gave up 2 bases and J gave up 8 bases; unmatched junction bases: 9. Germline V gives CDR1 MNHNY, CDR2 SVGAGI (reference sequence). There are 15 residues in the CDR3. The assay was immunoSEQ multiplex PCR, and TCRdb's table has in-frame clones only and misses some. The top ten hold 11% of the sample, which has 18,000 or so clones, about 86% seen once. The specimen was PBMCs. This chain links TRBV6-6 with TRBJ1-5, with 7 nucleotides matching TRBD1. The source is a woman between 65 and 79 years old with colorectal cancer. CDR3 residues: CASSYPQGSEEPQHF. In nucleotides, the CDR3 is TGTGCCAGCAGTTACCCACAGGGGTCAGAGGAGCCCCAGCATTTT.